This entry lists 17 T cell receptor beta chains sequenced from one sample in a study of T cells expressing NK-cell markers. One entry per CDR3 protein, without DNA, is what TCRdb gives after re-calling the 5' RACE reads. The sample has 300,000 or so distinct CDR3 sequences. The specimen was blood T cells: a sorted CD56 or NKG2C T cell subset, CD4+ or CD8+ T cells, or bulk PBMC T cells (not recorded which). Source of these receptors: a woman between 18 and 70 years old in good health.

The chain carries TRBV7-3 and TRBJ2-3. CDR1 and CDR2 (germline): SGHTA, FQGTGA. The CDR3 length is 15 residues. CDR3 sequence reads: CASSLRAGYTDTQYF.

This chain uses TRBV14 with TRBJ1-1. The germline CDR1 and CDR2 sequences are SGHDN and FVKESK. The CDR3 spans 16 residues. The CDR3 loop reads CASSQDWGEVNTEAFF.

The chain combines TRBV2 with TRBJ2-5; with no DNA, the TCRdb D assignment of TRBD1 cannot be verified. The germline CDR1 and CDR2 sequences are SNHLY and FYNNEI. The CDR3 loop spans 14 amino acids. CDR3: CASSARGFRETQYF. The full variable domain, with the rest looked up from reference TRBV2 and TRBJ2-5, is EPEVTQTPSHQVTQMGQEVILRCVPISNHLYFYWYRQILGQKVEFLVSFYNNEISEKSEIFDDQFSVERPDGSNFTLKIRSTKLEDSAMYFCASSARGFRETQYFGPGTRLLVL.

The J gene is TRBJ1-6, the V gene TRBV6-5; TCRdb lists TRBD1, though no DNA is available to test this call. This CDR3 is 16 amino acids long. Germline loops: CDR1 MNHEY, CDR2 SVGAGI. The CDR3 sequence is CASSYSGTAYNSPLHF.

The CDR3 sequence: CASSHSEKLFF. The chain combines TRBV25-1 with TRBJ1-4. The CDR3 consists of 11 residues. Looked up from germline, CDR1 is MGHDK and CDR2 is SYGVNS.

The chain recombines TRBV15 with TRBJ1-5; checking the TCRdb D call of TRBD1 is not possible without DNA. Germline V lookup: CDR1 LNHNV, CDR2 YYDKDF (reference sequence). CDR3 length equals 19 residues. The CDR3 here is CATSTGTLKGGDSNQPQHF.

Here the CDR3 reads CASSQQGGEGYTF. The chain couples TRBV7-3 to TRBJ1-2; TCRdb's D call of TRBD1 is untestable without DNA. Germline V gives CDR1 SGHTA, CDR2 FQGTGA. This CDR3 contains 13 residues.

The rearrangement joins TRBV9 to TRBJ1-6. The CDR3 extends over 12 amino acids. CDR1 SGDLS and CDR2 YYNGEE come from the germline V gene. The CDR3 reads CASSQSGSPLHF. The full variable domain, completed using reference TRBV9 and TRBJ1-6, is DSGVTQTPKHLITATGQRVTLRCSPRSGDLSVYWYQQSLDQGLQFLIQYYNGEERAKGNILERFSAQQFPDLHSELNLSSLELGDSALYFCASSQSGSPLHFGNGTRLTVT.

The gene calls are TRBV28 and TRBJ2-7; TCRdb calls TRBD2, which cannot be checked without DNA. Per germline, CDR1 MDHEN and CDR2 SYDVKM. There are 15 residues in the CDR3. The CDR3 protein is CASGGRANPSYEQYF.

This chain connects TRBV7-2 to TRBJ1-1; checking the TCRdb D call of TRBD1 is not possible without DNA. The CDR3 spans 15 residues. From germline, CDR1 is SGHTA and CDR2 FQGNSA. The CDR3 sequence: CASSPSGHRVTEAFF.

This chain connects TRBV20-1 to TRBJ2-3. The CDR3 consists of 12 residues. Per germline, CDR1 DFQATT and CDR2 SNEGSKA (reference sequence). This CDR3 is CSGARSTDTQYF.

This chain joins TRBV12-3 or TRBV12-4 and TRBJ2-2. The CDR3 has 14 residues. CDR3 in amino acids: CASSSTYGRGELFF.

The chain carries TRBV28 and TRBJ2-4; the D gene TCRdb calls, TRBD2, cannot be checked with no DNA. Per the germline V gene, CDR1 is MDHEN and CDR2 is SYDVKM. The CDR3 covers 18 residues. The CDR3 sequence is CASTRASGRAFAKNIQYF.

V usage is TRBV7-9 and J usage is TRBJ2-3; TCRdb picks TRBD2, but there is no DNA to check that call. Germline V gives CDR1 SEHNR, CDR2 FQNEAQ (reference sequence). This CDR3 spans 16 amino acids. CDR3 amino acids: CASSDPAGFVADTQYF. The variable domain in full, completed from reference TRBV7-9 and TRBJ2-3, reads DTGVSQNPRHKITKRGQNVTFRCDPISEHNRLYWYRQTLGQGPEFLTYFQNEAQLEKSRLLSDRFSAERPKGSFSTLEIQRTEQGDSAMYLCASSDPAGFVADTQYFGPGTRLTVL.

The chain uses TRBV5-1 and TRBJ1-1; TCRdb proposes TRBD1, but this gene call is untestable without DNA. CDR3 length: 15 amino acids. Germline V gene data show CDR1 as SGHRS and CDR2 as YFSETQ. The chain's CDR3 is CASSSKTGENTEAFF.

V is TRBV6-2 or TRBV6-3 and J is TRBJ1-2; TCRdb's D gene call, TRBD1, goes unchecked for lack of DNA. The CDR3 spans 13 residues. Germline V gene lookup returns CDR1 MNHEY and CDR2 SVGEGT. The CDR3: CASSPTTGTGYTF.

V and J are TRBV29-1 and TRBJ1-5; TCRdb reports TRBD1, a call that lacks DNA to check it against. The CDR3 length is 16 residues. In germline, CDR1 is SQVTM, CDR2 ANQGSEA. The CDR3 reads CSVEPQGEESNQPQHF.